This T cell receptor (beta chain) was obtained from a study of monozygotic twins with inflammatory bowel disease (dated by TCRdb to about 2019). Regarding the study in general: A total of around 30 monozygotic twin pairs were included in the full study, comprising nine German pairs (four IBD-concordant, five IBD-discordant) and 19 IBD-discordant Danish pairs. The search for disease-associated traits relied mainly on comparing IBD patients with their genetically identical healthy co-twins within discordant pairs. Each individual had, on average, about 151 000 unique TCRalpha sequences and 181 000 unique TCRbeta sequences available for analysis. Here is what the overall study found, with its caveats: Repertoire similarity did not differ between concordant and discordant twins, which could be due to limited statistical power. Different T cell subtypes could not be distinguished in the analysis. Differing immunosuppressive treatments among patients may have added background noise and inter-individual variability to the repertoires. Measured by the inverse Simpson index, TCRbeta repertoire diversity was lower in IBD patients than in their healthy co-twins. Fewer clonotypes were shared with other individuals by IBD patients than by healthy twins, most markedly in patients showing signs of disease activity. The results gave no support for a single strong signal or clonotype linked to IBD.

The CDR3 runs 15 amino acids, cysteine and phenylalanine included. No DNA sequence was recorded. CDR1 and CDR2 are drawn from the germline V gene (reference sequence): DFQATT, SNEGSKA. A roughly 2.5 ml peripheral blood sample was drawn into PAXgene tubes per donor and stored at -80°C. Without T cell sorting, total RNA was isolated from whole blood using the PAXgene blood miRNA kit on an automated QIAcube. Peripheral blood from monozygotic twin pairs concordant or discordant for inflammatory bowel disease was subjected to deep TCRalpha and TCRbeta repertoire profiling with unique molecular barcoding. For every twin pair, smoking habits were documented, and each individual was categorised as a current, former or never smoker. Details on this clonotype: Which antigen it targets is not known.

The library came from 5' RACE. Preparation of each TCR library used 3,500 to 4,500 ng of total RNA. For each sample, cDNA synthesis was carried out in eight separate reactions using SMARTScribe reverse transcriptase. During cDNA synthesis, template switching was used to introduce unique molecular identifiers that contained a 6-nucleotide sample barcode. Amplification of TCRalpha and TCRbeta cDNA involved two nested PCRs of 16 and 9 cycles, and each PCR was followed by bead purification. Before amplification, the cDNA was treated with uracil DNA-glycosylase and purified using the QIAquick PCR purification kit. In the second PCR, Illumina TruSeq-compatible adapters and sample-specific barcodes were added. TapeStation and Qubit were used to check library quality and concentration, and 4 to 6 ng of each library went into the pool. Pooled libraries were sequenced on an Illumina HiSeq2500 single-index Rapid Run with 2 x 100 bp reads and custom sequencing primers. In the paper's pipeline: PCR and sequencing errors were corrected by UMI-based consensus assembly using MiGEC version 1.2.6. MiXCR version 2.1.1 handled V(D)J alignment, clonotype assembly and CDR3 extraction. Gene usage, clonotype sharing and MAIT/NKT TCR abundance were normalised by analysing the top 1000, 10 000 and 20 000 clonotypes per sample. After downsampling to 27 000 UMIs, diversity was calculated as the inverse Simpson index using the vegan R package. Statistical testing used paired Mann-Whitney U tests on the discordant twin pairs and applied Benjamini-Hochberg correction for multiple testing. Following TCRdb reprocessing, every CDR3 protein sequence forms one entry, and DNA is not provided. The V and J calls reflect TCRdb's pipeline rather than the authors' work. This sample's records show 93,000 or so distinct CDR3 sequences. Approximately 2% of the sample rests with the top ten.

The specimen was blood. This receptor was taken from a human donor with ulcerative colitis or Crohn's disease, or a healthy co-twin of an affected twin (not recorded which). The sequence is built from TRBV20-1 and TRBJ2-1; the D gene TCRdb calls, TRBD1, cannot be checked with no DNA. CDR3 region: CSDSLTGSLINEQFF.